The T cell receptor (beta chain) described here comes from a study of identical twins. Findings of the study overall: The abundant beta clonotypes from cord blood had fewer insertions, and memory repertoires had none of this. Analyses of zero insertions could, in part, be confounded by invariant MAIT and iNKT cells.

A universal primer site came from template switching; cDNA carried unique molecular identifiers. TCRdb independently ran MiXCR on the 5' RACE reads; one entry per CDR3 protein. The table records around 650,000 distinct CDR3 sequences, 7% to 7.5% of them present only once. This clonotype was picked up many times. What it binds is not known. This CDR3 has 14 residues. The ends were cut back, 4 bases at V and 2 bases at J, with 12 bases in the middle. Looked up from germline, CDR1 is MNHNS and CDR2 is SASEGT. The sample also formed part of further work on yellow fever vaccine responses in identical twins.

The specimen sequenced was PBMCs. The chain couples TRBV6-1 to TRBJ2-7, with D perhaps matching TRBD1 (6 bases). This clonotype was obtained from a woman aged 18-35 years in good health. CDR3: CASSAADRTYEQYF. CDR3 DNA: TGTGCCAGCAGTGCGGCCGACAGGACCTACGAGCAGTACTTC.